These T cell receptor beta chains were read from a single sample in a study of blood T cell repertoires in COVID-19. Method: immunoSEQ multiplex PCR; TCRdb's copy keeps in-frame clones and lacks some. This table has about 130,000 clones, approximately 81% appearing once. Specimen: peripheral blood. All receptors derive from a man aged 55 to 69 with acute or convalescent COVID-19. Both conserved end residues are part of each CDR3. D genes are given only for firm matches. Only part of the rows carry a size: once, few, many, or a class if the clone is expanded.

J,size,V,D,DNA,CDR3
TRBJ2-3,.,TRBV20-1,TRBD2,TGCAGTGCTAGTGGCGCGGGACTAACAACCACAGATACGCAGTATTTT,CSASGAGLTTTDTQYF
TRBJ1-6,.,TRBV6-5,.,TGTGCCAGCCGCCAAGAGAACAGGGTCGACCTCCACTTT,CASRQENRVDLHF
TRBJ1-1,.,TRBV5-1,.,TGCGCCAGCAGCTACCGAGAGACTGAAGCTTTCTTT,CASSYRETEAFF
TRBJ1-1,.,TRBV20-1,.,TGCAGTGCCCCGGGACACCGGGAAGCTTTCTTT,CSAPGHREAFF
TRBJ2-2,many,TRBV27,.,TGTGCCAGCAGTGCCCTAGCACCAGCCGGGGAGCTGTTTTTT,CASSALAPAGELFF
TRBJ1-1,.,TRBV2,.,TGTGCCAGCATCAGCCGTCCAGGGAGGGCCACTGAAGCTTTCTTT,CASISRPGRATEAFF
TRBJ1-1,.,TRBV6-5,TRBD1,TGTGCCAGCAGTAGCAGGGGGCGCGGAACTGAAGCTTTCTTT,CASSSRGRGTEAFF
TRBJ2-5,.,TRBV7-2,TRBD2,TGTGCCAGCAGCTTAGGGGCTAGCGGGAGAGAGACCCAGTACTTC,CASSLGASGRETQYF
TRBJ2-1,.,TRBV7-2,.,TGTGCCAGCAGCTTTAGCGGTTTAAAGGGCAATGAGCAGTTCTTC,CASSFSGLKGNEQFF
TRBJ2-2,few,TRBV5-1,.,TGCGCCAGCCAACTAGAGGGAGGCGCCGGGGAGCTGTTTTTT,CASQLEGGAGELFF
TRBJ2-3,few,TRBV5-5,.,TGTGCCAGCAGCTTAGACCTTCAGGGGAATACGCAGTATTTT,CASSLDLQGNTQYF
TRBJ1-2,.,TRBV12-3/TRBV12-4,.,TGTGCCAGCAGTGCGGGCCCCTTGGGGGGCTACACCTTC,CASSAGPLGGYTF
TRBJ1-2,once,TRBV29-1,.,TGCAGCGCCGACCTTCAGACCGGCGGGTATGGCTACACCTTC,CSADLQTGGYGYTF
TRBJ2-3,.,TRBV15,TRBD1,TGTGCCACCAGCAGAGATGAGGGCAGGGGGATGACGCAGTATTTT,CATSRDEGRGMTQYF
TRBJ1-2,.,TRBV9,TRBD1,TGTGCCAGCAGCGTAGGGTGGGACAGGGGTAATCAGGGCTCTGGCTACACCTTC,CASSVGWDRGNQGSGYTF
TRBJ2-1,.,TRBV14,.,TGTGCCAGCAGCCAAGTCCCTAACTACAATGAGCAGTTCTTC,CASSQVPNYNEQFF
TRBJ1-1,.,TRBV29-1,.,TGCAGCGTCAACCTGGGCCCCGTGAACACTGAAGCTTTCTTT,CSVNLGPVNTEAFF
TRBJ2-3,.,TRBV7-2,.,TGTGCCAGCAGCTTAGGGACTAGCACAGATACGCAGTATTTT,CASSLGTSTDTQYF
TRBJ2-7,.,TRBV7-8,.,TGTGCCAGCAGCTCAGAACCCCCTGGGGAGGACGAGCAGTACTTC,CASSSEPPGEDEQYF
TRBJ2-7,.,TRBV4-1,TRBD1,TGCGCCAGCAGCCAGAGGACAGGTAGGGCCTACGAGCAGTACTTC,CASSQRTGRAYEQYF